The 7 T cell receptor beta chains below come from one sample, sequenced in a study. Cells sorted as Tregs were CD4+, CD25+ and CD127-/low. TCRdb re-called the 5' RACE reads with MiXCR, one entry per CDR3 protein. The sample lists around 9,000 distinct CDR3 sequences; around 36% were seen once. Material for sequencing was Tregs sorted from blood. These receptors came from a female donor with breast cancer.

Turning to this clonotype: This sequence may be a read error, since a much larger clone differs from it by one base. The V call is TRBV4-2, the J call TRBJ2-1, with 13 bases fitting TRBD2. The CDR3 is made up of 16 amino acids. Germline CDR1 reads LGHNA; CDR2 reads YNFKEQ. For the CDR3, the DNA is TGTGCCAGCAGCTACGGGACTAGCGGGAAACCCCATGAGCAGTCCTTC. It translates to CASSYGTSGKPHEQSF.

This clonotype was picked up a small number of times. This chain connects TRBV7-2 to TRBJ2-5, with D perhaps matching TRBD1 or TRBD2 (5 bases each). V was cut by 3 bases and J by 1 base, with 6 bases left in between. The germline gives CDR1 SGHTA, CDR2 FQGNSA. The CDR3 extends over 13 amino acids. The CDR3 is CASSFGGQETQYF. The CDR3 nucleotides are TGTGCCAGCAGCTTTGGGGGCCAAGAGACCCAGTACTTC.

This clonotype is medium-sized (0.01 to 0.1%) by share. The rearrangement uses TRBV10-2 and TRBJ2-7; no definite D call. This CDR3 has 13 residues. The germline gives CDR1 WSHSY, CDR2 SAAADI. Between the trimmed V and J ends, which lost 6 bases and 5 bases, there was a span of 14 bases. CDR3 DNA: TGCGCCAGCAGACGCACTGGCGAGGACGAGCAGTACGTC. This translates into CASRRTGEDEQYV.

The J gene is TRBJ2-4, the V gene TRBV11-2; D call uncertain. This CDR3 spans 16 amino acids. Per germline, CDR1 SGHAT and CDR2 FQNNGV. The V end was cut by 1 base, the J end by 6 bases, with 16 bases between. For the CDR3, the DNA is TGTGCCAGCAGCTTAGGGCCGATGTTTCCCATAAACATTCAGTACTTC. Translated, it gives CASSLGPMFPINIQYF.

The V call is TRBV28, the J call TRBJ2-5; no clear D gene. Trimming took 4 bases from V and 5 from J, leaving 14 bases between them. CDR3 length equals 14 residues. The V gene's germline CDR1 is MDHEN and CDR2 SYDVKM. CDR3 DNA: TGTGCCAGCAGTTCCGCGAAAAGGGCCGAGACCCAGTACTTC. Its translation: CASSSAKRAETQYF.

This clonotype was seen a handful of times. In nucleotides, the CDR3 is TGTGCCAGCAGTTTTATCCGGTCTAGCGGGCCCTATGAGCAGTTCTTC. Translated, it gives CASSFIRSSGPYEQFF. This chain joins TRBV6-5 and TRBJ2-1; 8 bases are a match to TRBD2. Germline CDR1 MNHEY, CDR2 SVGAGI. Trimming took 4 bases from V and 8 from J; bases not matched to a gene: 13. The CDR3 covers 16 residues.

The count of this clonotype is one. The CDR3 does not end in the conserved phenylalanine or tryptophan, so this is likely a read error. The chain links TRBV24-1 to TRBJ2-2, with D possibly matching TRBD1 (6 bases). Germline CDR1 and CDR2: KGHDR and SFDVKD. Trimming cost V 2 bases and J 3 bases, with 6 bases left between them. The CDR3 loop spans 14 amino acids. The CDR3 sequence is CATSDYRDTGELFL. DNA for the CDR3: TGTGCCACCAGTGATTACAGGGACACCGGGGAGCTGTTTCTT.